These T cell receptor beta chains were read from a single sample in a study of blood T cell repertoires in COVID-19. Profiled with immunoSEQ multiplex PCR; TCRdb holds only in-frame clones, not every one. Seen here are 90,000 to 150,000 clones, approximately 90% observed once, and the top ten hold roughly 2.2%. Sequenced: peripheral blood. Receptors originate from a woman aged 50 to 65 with acute or convalescent COVID-19. CDR3s include the opening cysteine and the closing phenylalanine or tryptophan. A D gene is named only where the DNA matches it firmly. Not every row has a clone size; where given, it reads once, few, many or a size class.

CASSEASGEQYF TGTGCCAGCAGTGAAGCTTCGGGTGAGCAGTACTTC TRBJ2-7 - TRBV6-1 -
CASSQDVQGGGSYEQYF TGTGCCAGCAGCCAAGATGTTCAAGGGGGGGGCTCCTACGAGCAGTACTTC TRBJ2-7 - TRBV4-2 -
CASEKLNSPLHF TGTGCCAGCGAGAAGCTCAATTCACCCCTCCACTTT TRBJ1-6 - TRBV5-8 -
CASSYSNLKEAFF TGTGCCAGCAGTTACTCGAATCTGAAAGAGGCTTTCTTT TRBJ1-1 - TRBV6-2/TRBV6-3 -
CASSPQTGLNTEAFF TGTGCCAGCAGCCCGCAAACAGGGCTGAACACTGAAGCTTTCTTT TRBJ1-1 - TRBV7-8 -
CASRQHLTHGYTF TGTGCCAGCAGACAACACCTCACTCATGGCTACACCTTC TRBJ1-2 - TRBV3-1/TRBV3-2 -
CASSSPTGGYTGELFF TGTGCCAGCAGCTCCCCGACAGGGGGTTACACCGGGGAGCTGTTTTTT TRBJ2-2 - TRBV11-2 TRBD1
CASKTRASSGNTIYF TGTGCCAGCAAGACGAGGGCGAGCTCTGGAAACACCATATATTTT TRBJ1-3 - TRBV2 -
CASTRGSYTDTQYF TGTGCCAGCACCCGCGGGAGTTACACAGATACGCAGTATTTT TRBJ2-3 - TRBV28 TRBD2
CASSSRAANTEAFF TGTGCCAGCAGCTCCAGGGCGGCGAACACTGAAGCTTTCTTT TRBJ1-1 - TRBV7-2 -
CATRGGKGSYEQYF TGTGCCACCAGAGGGGGCAAGGGCTCCTACGAGCAGTACTTC TRBJ2-7 - TRBV15 TRBD1
CASSYGAGAGEQYF TGTGCCAGCAGTTACGGGGCGGGAGCGGGGGAGCAGTACTTC TRBJ2-7 - TRBV6-2/TRBV6-3 TRBD2
CASSSHLAGASQETQYF TGCGCCAGCAGCTCGCACCTGGCGGGAGCTTCCCAAGAGACCCAGTACTTC TRBJ2-5 - TRBV5-1 TRBD2
CASSLEGGHQPQHF TGTGCCAGCAGCTTAGAAGGGGGCCATCAGCCCCAGCATTTT TRBJ1-5 - TRBV7-9 TRBD1
CASTPGQANNSPLHF TGTGCCAGCACCCCAGGACAGGCTAATAATTCACCCCTCCACTTT TRBJ1-6 - TRBV2 TRBD1
CATSGIGGSSYNEQFF TGTGCCACCAGTGGCATCGGGGGGAGCTCCTACAATGAGCAGTTCTTC TRBJ2-1 - TRBV24-1 TRBD2
CASSASGQGAAIYF TGTGCCAGCAGCGCGTCCGGTCAGGGGGCCGCCATATATTTT TRBJ1-3 - TRBV9 TRBD1
CASSLLGEETQYF TGTGCCAGCAGCTTGTTAGGGGAAGAGACCCAGTACTTC TRBJ2-5 - TRBV7-9 -
CASTSPSAAGSKNIQYF TGTGCCAGCACCTCCCCGTCGGCGGCCGGATCGAAAAACATTCAGTACTTC TRBJ2-4 - TRBV27 -
CASSRGQGVETQYF TGTGCCAGCAGCCGCGGACAGGGAGTGGAGACCCAGTACTTC TRBJ2-5 - TRBV5-8 TRBD1
CAWNRYSYGYTF TGTGCCTGGAACAGGTATTCCTATGGCTACACCTTC TRBJ1-2 few TRBV30 -
CASSPGQAERQFF TGTGCCAGCAGTCCAGGACAGGCGGAGCGGCAGTTCTTC TRBJ2-1 - TRBV6-4 TRBD1
CASSGTRPGSLGNEQFF TGTGCCAGCAGTGGCACGCGGCCAGGGTCCCTGGGAAATGAGCAGTTCTTC TRBJ2-1 - TRBV25-1 -
CASSLQGSDYGYTF TGTGCCAGCAGCTTACAGGGGAGCGACTATGGCTACACCTTC TRBJ1-2 - TRBV7-2 -
CASSLDGLGTGYEQYF TGTGCCAGCAGCTTAGATGGGTTGGGGACAGGGTACGAGCAGTACTTC TRBJ2-7 - TRBV11-2 TRBD1
CASSRGQGATQETQYF TGCGCCAGCAGCAGGGGACAGGGGGCTACACAAGAGACCCAGTACTTC TRBJ2-5 - TRBV5-1 TRBD1
CASSFGVEEKLFF TGTGCCAGCAGTTTCGGGGTGGAGGAAAAACTGTTTTTT TRBJ1-4 - TRBV12-3/TRBV12-4 -
CASSLAKGPVLGPYNEQFF TGTGCCAGCAGCTTAGCAAAGGGGCCGGTTTTAGGTCCCTACAATGAGCAGTTCTTC TRBJ2-1 - TRBV7-2 -
CASSQGGGNTGELFF TGCGCCAGCAGCCAAGGGGGGGGAAACACCGGGGAGCTGTTTTTT TRBJ2-2 - TRBV4-3 TRBD2
CASSQTVDTEAFF TGTGCCAGCAGCCAAACTGTCGACACTGAAGCTTTCTTT TRBJ1-1 - TRBV11-3 -
CASSVADRVYSPLHF TGTGCCAGCAGCGTAGCCGACAGGGTATATTCACCCCTCCACTTT TRBJ1-6 - TRBV9 TRBD1
CASSTKQGNYGYTF TGTGCCAGTAGTACAAAACAGGGTAACTATGGCTACACCTTC TRBJ1-2 once TRBV19 -
CASSLGQGYDGYTF TGCGCCAGCAGCCTCGGGCAGGGTTACGATGGCTACACCTTC TRBJ1-2 - TRBV10-2 -
CASSLSSGQEGDGYTF TGCGCCAGCAGCTTGAGTTCAGGGCAGGAGGGAGATGGCTACACCTTC TRBJ1-2 - TRBV5-1 -
CASSLYGTGGTGELFF TGTGCCAGCAGCTTATATGGGACAGGGGGCACCGGGGAGCTGTTTTTT TRBJ2-2 - TRBV7-3 TRBD1
CASSMDTVNTEAFF TGTGCCAGTAGTATGGACACGGTTAACACTGAAGCTTTCTTT TRBJ1-1 - TRBV19 -
CASSVYDTAPQHF TGTGCCAGCAGCGTATACGACACGGCGCCCCAGCATTTT TRBJ1-5 - TRBV9 -
CAWIIKGTGGHEQYF TGTGCCTGGATTATAAAAGGGACAGGGGGCCACGAGCAGTACTTC TRBJ2-7 - TRBV30 TRBD1
CASSYGTGFNSPLHF TGTGCCAGCAGTTACGGGACAGGGTTTAATTCACCCCTCCACTTT TRBJ1-6 - TRBV6-2/TRBV6-3 TRBD1
CASSFDREGYGYTF TGTGCCAGCAGCTTTGACAGGGAAGGCTATGGCTACACCTTC TRBJ1-2 - TRBV7-3 TRBD1
CASSLDRAANEKLFF TGTGCCAGCAGCTTGGACAGGGCGGCTAATGAAAAACTGTTTTTT TRBJ1-4 - TRBV5-8 -
CASSLEQRGNTIYF TGCGCCAGCAGCTTGGAGCAGAGGGGAAACACCATATATTTT TRBJ1-3 - TRBV5-1 -
CASSLAGQVNTEAFF TGTGCCAGCAGCTTAGCGGGGCAGGTGAACACTGAAGCTTTCTTT TRBJ1-1 - TRBV7-2 -
CASSSGTVNTGELFF TGTGCCAGCTCATCCGGGACAGTGAACACCGGGGAGCTGTTTTTT TRBJ2-2 - TRBV18 TRBD1
CASRATNEQYF TGTGCCAGCAGAGCTACGAATGAGCAGTACTTC TRBJ2-7 - TRBV3-1/TRBV3-2 -
CASNGQGLSGQYF TGTGCCAGCAACGGGCAGGGGCTCTCGGGGCAGTACTTC TRBJ2-7 - TRBV2 -
CASSEEGVGGYTF TGTGCCAGCAGTGAAGAGGGAGTTGGTGGCTACACCTTC TRBJ1-2 - TRBV6-4 -
CASSGTSGRGGGELFF TGTGCCAGCAGCGGGACTAGCGGGAGAGGAGGCGGGGAGCTGTTTTTT TRBJ2-2 - TRBV9 TRBD2
CASSYRTGTSFTDTQYF TGTGCCAGTAGTTACCGGACGGGGACTTCTTTCACAGATACGCAGTATTTT TRBJ2-3 - TRBV19 -
CASSEVREKSSYEQYF TGCGCCAGCAGTGAGGTAAGGGAGAAGAGTTCCTACGAGCAGTACTTC TRBJ2-7 - TRBV10-2 -
CASSPAAGELFF TGTGCCAGCTCACCAGCGGCCGGGGAGCTGTTTTTT TRBJ2-2 few TRBV18 -
CASSQGTSGSIEQYF TGCGCCAGCAGCCAGGGGACTAGCGGGAGCATCGAGCAGTACTTC TRBJ2-7 - TRBV4-3 TRBD2
CASSTRTSGSGHEQYF TGTGCCAGTAGTACCCGGACTAGCGGGAGTGGGCACGAGCAGTACTTC TRBJ2-7 - TRBV19 TRBD2